The rows below give T cell receptor beta chains drawn from one sample of a study of Tregs in tolerant kidney transplant recipients. The method was immunoSEQ multiplex PCR; TCRdb's version includes in-frame clones alone and lacks a portion of them. Of around 230,000 clones listed, about four fifths are singletons. The sequenced sample was CD4+ T cells from blood. Receptors were obtained from a human donor in good health. CDR3s include the opening cysteine and the closing phenylalanine or tryptophan. The D gene is left open where the match is weak. Rows may omit the clone size; those that give it use once, few, many or a size class.

J	size	D	V	CDR3	DNA
TRBJ2-5	.	TRBD1	TRBV6-5	CASSYPGTGGRETQYF	TGTGCCAGCAGTTACCCCGGGACAGGGGGACGCGAGACCCAGTACTTC
TRBJ2-7	.	.	TRBV2	CASSDTDTSYEQYF	TGTGCCAGCAGTGACACGGATACCTCCTACGAGCAGTACTTC
TRBJ1-1	.	.	TRBV29-1	CSVKGLLTEAFF	TGCAGCGTTAAGGGACTCCTCACTGAAGCTTTCTTT
TRBJ2-7	few	.	TRBV18	CASSPGRFYEQYF	TGTGCCAGCTCACCGGGACGGTTCTACGAGCAGTACTTC
TRBJ1-2	.	.	TRBV5-4	CASSLGWRRGYTF	TGTGCCAGCAGCTTGGGTTGGCGACGGGGCTACACCTTC
TRBJ1-1	.	.	TRBV19	CASRSSAGWGELNTEAFF	TGTGCCAGTAGAAGTTCGGCAGGGTGGGGGGAGTTGAACACTGAAGCTTTCTTT
TRBJ2-7	.	TRBD2	TRBV9	CASSAGGGLADYEQYF	TGTGCCAGCAGCGCAGGAGGGGGACTAGCTGATTACGAGCAGTACTTC
TRBJ1-2	.	.	TRBV6-1	CASSEVGNYGYTF	TGTGCCAGCAGTGAGGTCGGTAACTATGGCTACACCTTC
TRBJ2-1	.	.	TRBV19	CASSIRGAPFF	TGTGCCAGTAGTATAAGGGGGGCCCCGTTCTTC
TRBJ1-5	.	.	TRBV4-1	CASSPRRGYQPQHF	TGCGCCAGCAGCCCTCGTCGGGGGTATCAGCCCCAGCATTTT
TRBJ2-7	.	.	TRBV12-1	CASSYRLAGGPYEQYF	TGTGCCAGCAGCTACCGACTAGCGGGAGGGCCCTACGAGCAGTACTTC
TRBJ1-4	once	.	TRBV2	CASNTWSDNEKLFF	TGTGCCAGCAATACCTGGAGCGATAATGAAAAACTGTTTTTT
TRBJ1-3	.	.	TRBV18	CASSPIIPKLSGNTIYF	TGTGCCAGCTCACCTATTATACCCAAACTCTCTGGAAACACCATATATTTT
TRBJ2-5	.	.	TRBV5-1	CASRKAAQETQYF	TGCGCCAGCAGAAAAGCGGCCCAAGAGACCCAGTACTTC
TRBJ2-2	.	.	TRBV19	CASSARPLKNTGELFF	TGTGCCAGTAGTGCCAGGCCCCTGAAGAACACCGGGGAGCTGTTTTTT
TRBJ1-6	.	.	TRBV11-1	CASSLRWRAGAPLHF	TGTGCCAGCAGCCTCCGGTGGAGGGCAGGTGCACCCCTCCACTTT
TRBJ2-1	.	TRBD2	TRBV10-1	CASSEVLPSGINEQFF	TGCGCCAGCAGCGAAGTTTTGCCTAGCGGGATCAATGAGCAGTTCTTC
TRBJ2-1	.	.	TRBV2	CASSLQTISYNEQFF	TGTGCCAGCAGTTTACAGACGATCTCCTACAATGAGCAGTTCTTC
TRBJ2-7	.	TRBD1	TRBV2	CASIVYGTGGFAYF	TGTGCCAGCATCGTTTACGGGACAGGGGGTTTCGCCTACTTC
TRBJ2-7	.	TRBD1	TRBV18	CASSPGTGRLTYEQYF	TGTGCCAGCTCACCAGGGACAGGGAGGTTAACCTACGAGCAGTACTTC
TRBJ1-4	.	.	TRBV5-1	CASSLGGGANEKLFF	TGCGCCAGCAGCTTAGGTGGAGGTGCCAATGAAAAACTGTTTTTT
TRBJ2-1	.	.	TRBV6-5	CASTLGAGYNEQFF	TGTGCCAGCACCCTAGGGGCAGGCTACAATGAGCAGTTCTTC
TRBJ1-1	.	.	TRBV7-6	CASSLGQTMNTEAFF	TGTGCCAGCAGCTTAGGGCAGACCATGAACACTGAAGCTTTCTTT
TRBJ2-7	.	.	TRBV5-1	CASSDGVSYEQYF	TGCGCCAGCAGCGATGGCGTGTCCTACGAGCAGTACTTC
TRBJ2-1	.	.	TRBV5-1	CASSSLETNGQFF	TGCGCCAGCAGCAGCTTGGAGACGAATGGGCAGTTCTTC
TRBJ2-5	once	TRBD1	TRBV11-3	CASSPWDRGQETQYF	TGTGCCAGCAGCCCATGGGACAGGGGCCAAGAGACCCAGTACTTC
TRBJ2-5	.	.	TRBV5-1	CASSLGGSQETQYF	TGCGCCAGCAGCTTGGGGGGGTCACAAGAGACCCAGTACTTC
TRBJ2-1	.	.	TRBV10-2	CASSERKATDEQFF	TGCGCCAGCAGTGAGCGGAAAGCGACTGATGAGCAGTTCTTC
TRBJ2-2	.	.	TRBV5-1	CASSLGDVSTGELFF	TGCGCCAGCAGCTTGGGGGACGTTAGCACCGGGGAGCTGTTTTTT
TRBJ2-5	.	.	TRBV9	CASSVAYVSETQYF	TGTGCCAGCAGCGTAGCTTATGTTTCGGAGACCCAGTACTTC
TRBJ2-7	few	.	TRBV6-1	CASSEPEVGSYEQYF	TGTGCCAGCAGTGAACCTGAAGTAGGCTCCTACGAGCAGTACTTC
TRBJ2-7	few	TRBD1	TRBV7-6	CASSPDRGREQYF	TGTGCCAGCAGCCCGGACAGGGGGCGAGAGCAGTACTTC
TRBJ2-7	.	TRBD1	TRBV6-5	CASRRDRSSYEQYF	TGTGCCAGCAGGCGGGACAGGAGCTCCTACGAGCAGTACTTC
TRBJ2-3	.	.	TRBV10-1	CASSDSGGGITDTQYF	TGCGCCAGCAGTGACTCAGGGGGGGGGATTACAGATACGCAGTATTTT
TRBJ2-6	.	.	TRBV19	CASRWTASGANVLTF	TGTGCCAGTAGATGGACAGCCTCTGGGGCCAACGTCCTGACTTTC
TRBJ2-3	.	.	TRBV11-3	CASSDTDTQYF	TGTGCCAGCAGCGACACAGATACGCAGTATTTT
TRBJ1-1	.	.	TRBV9	CASSAQDGMNTEAFF	TGTGCCAGCAGCGCACAGGACGGAATGAACACTGAAGCTTTCTTT
TRBJ1-4	.	.	TRBV5-1	CASRLNSGHRNEKLFF	TGCGCCAGCAGACTGAATTCGGGACACCGAAATGAAAAACTGTTTTTT
TRBJ2-1	.	.	TRBV9	CASSVSSAIYNEQFF	TGTGCCAGCAGCGTATCTAGCGCCATTTACAATGAGCAGTTCTTC
TRBJ1-3	.	.	TRBV7-6	CASSPQHSGNTIYF	TGTGCCAGCAGCCCTCAGCACTCTGGAAACACCATATATTTT
TRBJ2-7	few	TRBD2	TRBV7-2	CASSSGSSGYEQYF	TGTGCCAGCAGCTCAGGGTCTAGCGGCTACGAGCAGTACTTC
TRBJ2-5	.	.	TRBV5-1	CASSLRGGGETQYF	TGCGCCAGCAGCTTGCGCGGGGGCGGGGAGACCCAGTACTTC
TRBJ1-6	few	.	TRBV11-2	CASSFIGKGNSPLHF	TGTGCCAGCAGCTTTATCGGAAAGGGTAATTCACCCCTCCACTTT
TRBJ1-5	.	.	TRBV7-2	CASSVGTLSNQPQHF	TGTGCCAGCAGCGTCGGGACTCTTAGCAATCAGCCCCAGCATTTT
TRBJ1-5	.	.	TRBV19	CASSIQNQPQHF	TGTGCCAGTAGTATTCAGAATCAGCCCCAGCATTTT
TRBJ1-1	.	.	TRBV2	CASSEVTSPNTEAFF	TGTGCCAGCAGTGAGGTAACAAGCCCGAACACTGAAGCTTTCTTT
TRBJ2-1	.	TRBD2	TRBV5-1	CASSLGLAGPYNEQFF	TGCGCCAGCAGCCTAGGACTAGCGGGACCCTACAATGAGCAGTTCTTC
TRBJ2-2	.	.	TRBV11-1	CASSRTQHGELFF	TGTGCCAGCAGCCGGACCCAACACGGGGAGCTGTTTTTT